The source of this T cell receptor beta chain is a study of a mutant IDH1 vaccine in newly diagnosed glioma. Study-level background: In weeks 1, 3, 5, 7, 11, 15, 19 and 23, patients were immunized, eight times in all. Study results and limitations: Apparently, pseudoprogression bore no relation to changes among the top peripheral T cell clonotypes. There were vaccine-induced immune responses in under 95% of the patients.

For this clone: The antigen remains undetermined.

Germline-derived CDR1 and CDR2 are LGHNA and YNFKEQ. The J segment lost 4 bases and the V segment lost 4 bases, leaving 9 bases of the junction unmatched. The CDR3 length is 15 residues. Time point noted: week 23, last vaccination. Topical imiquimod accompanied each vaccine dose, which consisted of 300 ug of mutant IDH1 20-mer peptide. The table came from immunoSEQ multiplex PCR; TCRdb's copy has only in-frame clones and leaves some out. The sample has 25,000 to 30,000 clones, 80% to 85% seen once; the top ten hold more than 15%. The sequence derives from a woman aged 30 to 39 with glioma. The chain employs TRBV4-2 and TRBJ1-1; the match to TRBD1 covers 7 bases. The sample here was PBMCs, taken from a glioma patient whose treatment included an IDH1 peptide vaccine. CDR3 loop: CASSPGEGARTEAFF. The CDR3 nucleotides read TGTGCCAGCAGCCCTGGGGAGGGGGCGCGCACTGAAGCTTTCTTT.